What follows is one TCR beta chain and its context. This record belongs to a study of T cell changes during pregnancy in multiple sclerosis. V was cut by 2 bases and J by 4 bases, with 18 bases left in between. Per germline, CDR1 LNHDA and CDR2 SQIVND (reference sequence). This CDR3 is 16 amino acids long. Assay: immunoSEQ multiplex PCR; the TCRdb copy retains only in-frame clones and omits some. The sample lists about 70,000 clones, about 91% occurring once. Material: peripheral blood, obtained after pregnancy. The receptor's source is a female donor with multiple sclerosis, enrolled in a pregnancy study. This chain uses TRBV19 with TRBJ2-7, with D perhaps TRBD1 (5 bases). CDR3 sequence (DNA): TGTGCCAGTAGTATACAGGGTAAAGACCGCCGTTACGAGCAGTACTTC. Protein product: CASSIQGKDRRYEQYF.